This T cell receptor (beta chain) was retrieved from a study of blood T cell repertoires in COVID-19. Profiled with immunoSEQ multiplex PCR; TCRdb holds only in-frame clones, not every one. The table lists some 200,000 clones, about 82% of them singletons. This TCR was sampled from a woman of 80 years or more with acute or convalescent COVID-19. The sequenced sample consisted of peripheral blood.

The DNA for the CDR3 is TGTGCCATCAGTGAGTCCAACAGGGGCTTCCACGAGCAGTACTTC. Protein: CAISESNRGFHEQYF. The rearrangement links TRBV10-3 to TRBJ2-7; 7 bases are shared with TRBD1. This CDR3 is 15 amino acids long. Germline V CDR1 and CDR2: ENHRY, SYGVKD. V was pared by 0 bases and J by 5 bases, with 7 bases of the junction left unmatched.